A single sample gave rise to the 27 T cell receptor beta chains below, sequenced in a study of PD-1 blockade in classical Hodgkin lymphoma (dated by TCRdb to between 2020 and 2021). The library came from the immunoSEQ multiplex PCR assay. Held by TCRdb, this immuneACCESS table contains in-frame sequences only and omits some clones. Under half of the omission traces to an unresolved V gene where checked; the cause of the rest is unknown. In this sample the table shows about 76,000 clones, approximately 91% of which occur a single time. The ten most abundant clones make up roughly a fifth of the sample. The time point label corresponds to: cycle 1 day 1 (C1D1), immediately before nivolumab initiation. All trial patients had relapsed after autologous stem cell transplantation, with cohorts A, B and C differing in prior brentuximab vedotin exposure. This sample comprised peripheral blood mononuclear cells (PBMCs), obtained at baseline. All receptors come from a human donor with classical Hodgkin lymphoma.

The chain employs TRBV9 and TRBJ2-3, with D perhaps TRBD1 (5 bases). The CDR3 loop spans 14 amino acids. Germline values: CDR1 SGDLS, CDR2 YYNGEE. V lost 2 bases, J lost 5 bases, and 12 bases lay in between. DNA of the CDR3: TGTGCCAGCAGCGTGGGGCCTGGGGAAGATACGCAGTATTTT. It specifies CASSVGPGEDTQYF.

The chain joins TRBV5-6 to TRBJ2-6, with TRBD1 matching 9 bases. The V gene's germline CDR1 is SGHDT and CDR2 YYEEEE. J was trimmed by 1 base and V by 2 bases; bases with no gene match: 4. This CDR3 spans 17 amino acids. Here the CDR3 DNA reads TGTGCCAGCAGCTTCGTGACAGGGGGATCTGGGGCCAACGTCCTGACTTTC. It translates to CASSFVTGGSGANVLTF.

This sequence joins TRBV4-1 and TRBJ1-2; D remains ambiguous. The germline gives CDR1 MGHRA, CDR2 YSYEKL. Trimming shortened V by 0 bases and J by 5 bases, and 7 bases separated the two germline ends. The CDR3 consists of 13 residues. The CDR3 coding sequence is TGCGCCAGCAGCCAAGAGCATGGGTATGGCTACACCTTC. It translates to CASSQEHGYGYTF.

The gene calls are TRBV5-5 and TRBJ2-7; 7 nucleotides match TRBD1. The CDR3 length is 15 residues. V was pared by 2 bases and J by 5 bases, with 10 bases of the junction left unmatched. CDR1 and CDR2 (germline): SGHKS, YYEKEE (reference sequence). The CDR3 region has the DNA TGTGCCAGCAGCTTACTCGAGGGGGCAGGGGACGAGCAGTACTTC. Translated: CASSLLEGAGDEQYF. The variable domain in full, completed from reference TRBV5-5 and TRBJ2-7, reads DAGVTQSPTHLIKTRGQQVTLRCSPISGHKSVSWYQQVLGQGPQFIFQYYEKEERGRGNFPDRFSARQFPNYSSELNVNALLLGDSALYLCASSLLEGAGDEQYFGPGTRLTVT.

This clone has only one observation. V gene TRBV15 combines with J gene TRBJ2-3; D gene unclear. The CDR3 contains 12 residues. Per germline, CDR1 LNHNV and CDR2 YYDKDF (reference sequence). The V gene lost 5 bases and the J gene lost 11 bases, with 14 bases spanning the gap. CDR3 loop: CATSGPAGGQYF. The CDR3 bases are TGTGCCACCAGCGGCCCTGCTGGTGGGCAGTATTTT.

The V and J genes are TRBV28 and TRBJ2-6, with D hard to call. This CDR3 contains 16 residues. Trimming removed 6 bases at V and 3 bases at J, with 15 bases between. Germline CDR1 and CDR2: MDHEN and SYDVKM. CDR3 protein: CASRAAWVDGANVLTF. DNA of the CDR3: TGTGCCAGCAGGGCCGCCTGGGTAGATGGGGCCAACGTCCTGACTTTC.

The gene calls are TRBV5-6 and TRBJ2-7, with D perhaps matching TRBD1 (5 bases). This CDR3 is built from 14 residues. V shed 1 base and J shed 2 bases, with 10 bases lying between them. The germline CDR1 and CDR2 sequences are SGHDT and YYEEEE. CDR3 protein: CASSLTGAAYEQYF. CDR3 nucleotide sequence: TGTGCCAGCAGCTTGACAGGCGCCGCCTACGAGCAGTACTTC.

J is TRBJ2-1 and V is TRBV7-9, with 10 positions matching TRBD2. The CDR3 has 18 residues. V shed 1 base and J 2 bases; nucleotides not matched to a gene: 8. Looked up from germline, CDR1 is SEHNR and CDR2 is FQNEAQ (reference sequence). CDR3 sequence reads: CASSLVGKREGTYNEQFF. CDR3 nucleotides: TGTGCCAGCAGCTTAGTAGGGAAGCGGGAGGGGACCTACAATGAGCAGTTCTTC.

The chain uses TRBV4-2 and TRBJ1-1; D not certain. The CDR3 loop spans 16 amino acids. V lost 4 bases and J lost 7, with 22 bases in between. Germline values: CDR1 LGHNA, CDR2 YNFKEQ. CDR3 nucleotides: TGTGCCAGCAGCCCGGAAGCGGTTACCATGGGATTTGAAGCTTTCTTT. Translating it yields CASSPEAVTMGFEAFF.

V gene TRBV15 combines with J gene TRBJ2-3, with 8 positions matching TRBD2. CDR1 and CDR2 from the germline V gene are LNHNV and YYDKDF (reference sequence). The CDR3 is 16 residues long. The ends lost 3 bases at V and 4 bases at J; junction bases unmatched: 9. CDR3 in amino acids: CATSRGLEGGADTQYF. The CDR3 coding sequence is TGTGCCACCAGCAGGGGACTAGAGGGAGGGGCAGATACGCAGTATTTT. The full variable domain, its missing parts supplied by reference TRBV15 and TRBJ2-3, is DAMVIQNPRYQVTQFGKPVTLSCSQTLNHNVMYWYQQKSSQAPKLLFHYYDKDFNNEADTPDNFQSRRPNTSFCFLDIRSPGLGDTAMYLCATSRGLEGGADTQYFGPGTRLTVL.

The V gene is TRBV6-5, the J gene TRBJ1-3; possible D gene TRBD1, 5 bases. CDR1 is MNHEY and CDR2 is SVGAGI in the germline V gene. Trimming took 4 bases from V and 0 from J, leaving 13 bases between them. This CDR3 is built from 16 residues. CDR3 coding DNA: TGTGCCAGCAGTTTTCTAGACAGCAACTCTGGAAACACCATATATTTT. This translates into CASSFLDSNSGNTIYF.

This clone appeared a few times. This rearrangement joins TRBV2 to TRBJ1-2, with D perhaps TRBD1 (6 bases). This CDR3 is built from 15 residues. Trimming took off 6 bases at V and 8 bases at J, with 22 bases between the two ends. CDR1 and CDR2 (germline): SNHLY, FYNNEI. CDR3 residues: CASRATGTNGKGYTF. DNA for the CDR3: TGTGCCAGCAGGGCTACAGGGACAAATGGTAAAGGCTACACCTTC.

This clone was observed at least ten times. This chain links TRBV30 with TRBJ2-7; D remains unclear. Trimming cost V 1 base and J 2 bases, with 12 bases left between them. Germline loops: CDR1 GTSNPN, CDR2 SVGIG (reference sequence). The CDR3 extends over 14 amino acids. The CDR3 sequence is CAWSESPLTYEQYF. The CDR3 nucleotides are TGTGCCTGGAGTGAGAGCCCCCTTACCTACGAGCAGTACTTC.

In this sample, this clone turned up a few times. The chain couples TRBV18 to TRBJ2-1; the match to TRBD2 covers 14 bases. V shed 4 bases, J shed 6 bases, and the junction held 5 bases outside the gene matches. The CDR3 totals 16 residues. CDR1 and CDR2 from the germline V gene are KGHSH and LQKENI. The CDR3 protein is CASSLGLAGGSNEQFF. The CDR3 region has the DNA TGTGCCAGCTCACTAGGACTAGCGGGAGGCAGCAATGAGCAGTTCTTC.

This rearrangement joins TRBV7-9 to TRBJ2-3; possible D gene TRBD2, 6 bases. CDR1 SEHNR and CDR2 FQNEAQ come from the germline V gene (reference sequence). Trimming took 5 bases from V and 1 from J, leaving 16 bases between them. The CDR3 is made up of 16 amino acids. The CDR3 nucleotides are TGTGCCAGCAGCCACCCCGGGTTAGCGGGCACAGATACGCAGTATTTT. It codes for CASSHPGLAGTDTQYF.

The V and J genes are TRBV7-2 and TRBJ2-5; D is perhaps TRBD1 (6 bases). The V and J ends lost 1 base and 1 base respectively, with 19 bases between them. From germline, CDR1 is SGHTA and CDR2 FQGNSA. The CDR3 spans 18 residues. This CDR3 is CASSLGPLTGSPQETQYF. The CDR3 DNA follows: TGTGCCAGCAGCTTAGGCCCACTGACAGGTTCGCCCCAAGAGACCCAGTACTTC. The full variable domain, rest sourced from reference TRBV7-2 and TRBJ2-5, is GAGVSQSPSNKVTEKGKDVELRCDPISGHTALYWYRQSLGQGLEFLIYFQGNSAPDKSGLPSDRFSAERTGGSVSTLTIQRTQQEDSAVYLCASSLGPLTGSPQETQYFGPGTRLLVL.

This chain joins TRBV28 and TRBJ2-1, with 9 positions matching TRBD2. The CDR3 consists of 15 residues. CDR1 and CDR2 from the germline V gene are MDHEN and SYDVKM. Unmatched junction bases numbered 7, after V lost 6 bases and J lost 4 bases. The CDR3 DNA reads TGTGCCAGCAGACTTCTGACTAGCGGATACAATGAGCAGTTCTTC. This translates into CASRLLTSGYNEQFF. The variable domain in full, with the rest retrieved from reference TRBV28 and TRBJ2-1, is DVKVTQSSRYLVKRTGEKVFLECVQDMDHENMFWYRQDPGLGLRLIYFSYDVKMKEKGDIPEGYSVSREKKERFSLILESASTNQTSMYLCASRLLTSGYNEQFFGPGTRLTVL.

The chain is built from TRBV6-1 and TRBJ2-1; 10 bases align to TRBD2. After removal of 10 bases from V and 10 bases from J, the junction contained 13 bases not matched to a gene. Germline V gives CDR1 MNHNS, CDR2 SASEGT. The CDR3 contains 14 residues. For the CDR3, the DNA is TGTGCCACCGGACTAGCGGCCAGGGTGTGGGAGCAGTTCTTC. Encoded protein: CATGLAARVWEQFF.

The chain uses TRBV2 and TRBJ2-1; 10 nucleotides align to TRBD2. CDR1 SNHLY and CDR2 FYNNEI come from the germline V gene. V was pared by 4 bases and J by 2 bases, with 5 bases of the junction left unmatched. This CDR3 contains 16 residues. The CDR3 loop reads CASSVGLAGAYNEQFF. The DNA of the CDR3 is TGTGCCAGCAGTGTTGGGCTAGCGGGAGCCTACAATGAGCAGTTCTTC.

This rearrangement joins TRBV5-1 to TRBJ1-2; maybe TRBD1 (6 bases). The CDR3 totals 20 residues. With 0 bases removed from V and 8 bases from J, the gap between germline ends came to 32 bases. Germline V CDR1 and CDR2: SGHRS, YFSETQ. CDR3: CASSLGRGIYVGRRTEGYTF. The CDR3 nucleotides read TGCGCCAGCAGCTTGGGACGGGGTATTTACGTCGGGAGGAGGACAGAGGGCTACACCTTC.

This chain links TRBV7-6 with TRBJ2-7; 9 positions agree with TRBD2. From germline, CDR1 is SGHVS and CDR2 FNYEAQ. This CDR3 is 18 amino acids long. V shed 5 bases and J 1 base; nucleotides not matched to a gene: 15. The DNA for the CDR3 is TGTGCCAGCAGCCTCCCCATGGATCGGACTAGCGAGTCCTACGAGCAGTACTTC. This gives the protein CASSLPMDRTSESYEQYF.

This clone was seen only a few times. The rearrangement uses TRBV5-1 and TRBJ1-4; the D is unclear. Per germline, CDR1 SGHRS and CDR2 YFSETQ. This CDR3 comprises 16 residues. Trimming removed 5 bases from V and 7 bases from J, with 21 bases in between. DNA of the CDR3: TGCGCCAGCAGGGTCGGGTCACAAACGGTCGGTGAAAAACTGTTTTTT. Residues: CASRVGSQTVGEKLFF.

V and J are TRBV5-4 and TRBJ1-1; 7 bases are shared with TRBD1. The germline V gene encodes CDR1 SGHNT and CDR2 YYREEE (reference sequence). The CDR3 sequence is 17 residues long. The J segment lost 2 bases and the V segment lost 0 bases, leaving 10 bases of the junction unmatched. The CDR3 sequence is CASSLGWGGQANTEAFF. In DNA form, the CDR3 reads TGTGCCAGCAGCTTGGGATGGGGCGGACAGGCCAACACTGAAGCTTTCTTT.

The rearrangement uses TRBV5-5 and TRBJ2-2; 7 bases fit TRBD1. J lost 4 bases, V lost 0 bases, and 6 bases had no gene match. The CDR3 spans 16 residues. The V gene's germline CDR1 is SGHKS and CDR2 YYEKEE (reference sequence). CDR3 DNA: TGTGCCAGCAGCTTGGTGGGACAGAGATCCACCGGGGAGCTGTTTTTT. Amino acid sequence: CASSLVGQRSTGELFF.

This chain joins TRBV4-2 and TRBJ1-4; possible D gene TRBD1, 5 bases. The length of the CDR3 is 15 residues. In germline, CDR1 is LGHNA, CDR2 YNFKEQ. The V and J ends lost 2 bases and 7 bases respectively, with 14 bases between them. Here the CDR3 DNA reads TGTGCCAGCAGCCAAAGCCGGGCCGGGGGTGAAAAACTGTTTTTT. Translated, it gives CASSQSRAGGEKLFF.

On this clone: The sample contains more than one DNA sequence encoding this CDR3. The chain links TRBV29-1 to TRBJ1-2; 7 nucleotides agree with TRBD1. The V segment lost 6 bases and the J segment 3 bases; nucleotides outside the gene matches: 7. This CDR3 comprises 13 residues. CDR1 is SQVTM, CDR2 ANQGSEA, per germline. CDR3 nucleotide sequence: TGCAGCGTCCGTACAGGGGAAGACTATGGCTACACCTTC. This sequence encodes CSVRTGEDYGYTF.

The V call is TRBV5-1, the J call TRBJ2-5; perhaps TRBD2 as D (6 bases). Germline CDR1 is SGHRS and CDR2 is YFSETQ. The CDR3 is made up of 15 amino acids. The ends were cut back, 0 bases at V and 5 bases at J, with 14 bases in the middle. CDR3 region: CASSLDPGVDETQYF. The CDR3, as DNA: TGCGCCAGCAGCTTGGATCCGGGAGTAGATGAGACCCAGTACTTC.